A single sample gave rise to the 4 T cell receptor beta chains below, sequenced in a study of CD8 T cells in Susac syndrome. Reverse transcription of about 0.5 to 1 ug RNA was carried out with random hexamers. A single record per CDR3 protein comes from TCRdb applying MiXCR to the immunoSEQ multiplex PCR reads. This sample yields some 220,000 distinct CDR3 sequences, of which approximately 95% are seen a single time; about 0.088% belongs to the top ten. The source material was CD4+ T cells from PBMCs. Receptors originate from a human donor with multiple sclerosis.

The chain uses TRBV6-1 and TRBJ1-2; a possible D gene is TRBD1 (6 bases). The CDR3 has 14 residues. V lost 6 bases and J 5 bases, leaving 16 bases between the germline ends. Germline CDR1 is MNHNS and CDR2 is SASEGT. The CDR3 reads CASRGQQGLYGYTF. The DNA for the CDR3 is TGTGCCAGCAGGGGACAACAGGGATTGTATGGCTACACCTTC.

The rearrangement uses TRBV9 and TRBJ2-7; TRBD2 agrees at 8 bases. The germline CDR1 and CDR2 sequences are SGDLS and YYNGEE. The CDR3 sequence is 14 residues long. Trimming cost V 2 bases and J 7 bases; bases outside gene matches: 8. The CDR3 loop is CASSVLGTSREQYF. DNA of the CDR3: TGTGCCAGCAGCGTCCTCGGGACTAGTCGAGAGCAGTACTTC.

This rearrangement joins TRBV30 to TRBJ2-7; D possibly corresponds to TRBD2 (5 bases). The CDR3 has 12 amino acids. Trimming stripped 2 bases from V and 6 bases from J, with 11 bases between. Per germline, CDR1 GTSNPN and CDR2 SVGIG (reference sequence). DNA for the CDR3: TGTGCCTGGAGTCGGGATTGGGGCGAGCAGTACTTC. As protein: CAWSRDWGEQYF.

The CDR3 DNA reads TGTGCCAGCAGCTCCCTTCGCGGGGGAGGCCCAGATACGCAGTATTTT. This sequence encodes CASSSLRGGGPDTQYF. The chain links TRBV7-9 to TRBJ2-3, with 7 nucleotides matching TRBD2. Germline loops: CDR1 SEHNR, CDR2 FQNEAQ (reference sequence). V lost 4 bases and J lost 4; bases outside the gene matches: 11. This CDR3 has 16 residues.